Following are 29 T cell receptor beta chains from one sample sequenced in a study of T cell responses to AZD1222 COVID-19 vaccine. This table comes from immunoSEQ multiplex PCR, and its TCRdb copy is limited to in-frame clones, with some not included. The sample lists approximately 100,000 clones; 80% to 90% were seen once. The input for sequencing was peripheral blood, taken on day 0 of AZD1222 vaccination. The receptors here all came from an adult in good health.

The chain combines TRBV28 with TRBJ2-7, with D possibly TRBD1 on 5 matching bases. V shed 8 bases and J shed 0 bases, with 11 bases lying between them. Germline CDR1 reads MDHEN; CDR2 reads SYDVKM. The CDR3 covers 13 residues. In DNA, the CDR3 is TGTGCCAGCGGTCAGGGTACCTCCTACGAGCAGTACTTC. Translation gives CASGQGTSYEQYF.

This rearrangement joins TRBV12-3 or TRBV12-4 to TRBJ2-2; maybe TRBD2 (5 bases). V was cut by 2 bases and J by 6 bases, with 7 bases left in between. The CDR3 runs 13 residues. The DNA of the CDR3 is TGTGCCAGCAGTTTACAGAGGGCCGGGGAGCTGTTTTTT. This sequence encodes CASSLQRAGELFF.

V is TRBV30 and J is TRBJ1-6; perhaps TRBD1 as D (6 bases). This CDR3 region has 14 residues. Trimming cost V 1 base and J 11 bases, with 15 bases left between them. From germline, CDR1 is GTSNPN and CDR2 SVGIG (reference sequence). As DNA, the CDR3 is TGTGCCTGGAGTGCTAGGGGGGAGACGACACCCCTCCACTTT. Protein: CAWSARGETTPLHF.

The chain employs TRBV11-1 and TRBJ2-1; D remains ambiguous. Germline CDR1 SGHAT, CDR2 FQDESV (reference sequence). The length of the CDR3 is 16 residues. Deletions cut 2 bases from V and 0 bases from J, with 11 bases between. Here the CDR3 reads CASSLSRLNSYNEQFF. The CDR3 nucleotides read TGTGCCAGCAGCTTATCTCGCCTAAACTCCTACAATGAGCAGTTCTTC.

CDR3 loop: CASSVDSTATDTQYF. CDR3 sequence (DNA): TGTGCCAGCAGCGTAGATTCGACAGCCACAGATACGCAGTATTTT. The J gene is TRBJ2-3, the V gene TRBV9; tentative D call: TRBD1 (5 bases). This CDR3 has 15 residues. V was trimmed by 0 bases and J by 2 bases, leaving 10 bases between them. Germline assignment: CDR1 SGDLS and CDR2 YYNGEE.

This chain joins TRBV2 and TRBJ2-4; TRBD2 is a possible D gene (5 bases). Germline V gives CDR1 SNHLY, CDR2 FYNNEI. There are 13 residues in the CDR3. V was trimmed by 5 bases and J by 8 bases, leaving 13 bases between them. The CDR3 DNA follows: TGTGCCAGCAGTTCCCCGGGAACATACATTCAGTACTTC. Amino acid sequence: CASSSPGTYIQYF.

The genes are TRBV7-2 and TRBJ1-2; possible D gene TRBD1, 5 bases. Germline V lookup: CDR1 SGHTA, CDR2 FQGNSA. Trimming removed 1 base from V and 2 bases from J, with 5 bases in between. The CDR3 extends over 13 amino acids. For the CDR3, the DNA is TGTGCCAGCAGCTTAGAGGGGAACTATGGCTACACCTTC. It encodes CASSLEGNYGYTF.

The chain employs TRBV19 and TRBJ1-4, with no clear D. The CDR3 contains 14 residues. Per the germline V gene, CDR1 is LNHDA and CDR2 is SQIVND (reference sequence). V was clipped by 5 bases and J by 4 bases, with 11 bases between them. The CDR3 protein is CASSETEGNEKLFF. The DNA of the CDR3 is TGTGCCAGTAGTGAGACGGAAGGTAATGAAAAACTGTTTTTT.

The chain combines TRBV7-9 with TRBJ2-1, with TRBD2 identical over 9 bases. Germline V lookup: CDR1 SEHNR, CDR2 FQNEAQ (reference sequence). Trimming at V came to 5 bases and at J to 5 bases, leaving 7 bases not matched to a gene. CDR3 length: 15 residues. CDR3 coding DNA: TGTGCCAGCAGCCCAACTAGCGGGTATAACAATGAGCAGTTCTTC. Its translation is CASSPTSGYNNEQFF.

This clone is a singleton in its sample. The chain joins TRBV14 to TRBJ2-1; D is ambiguous. V dropped 0 bases and J dropped 0 bases, with 21 bases sitting between them. CDR1 SGHDN and CDR2 FVKESK come from the germline V gene. There are 20 residues in the CDR3. CDR3 nucleotides: TGTGCCAGCAGCCAAGAGAGAATAGATATACCCCCGAGCTCCTACAATGAGCAGTTCTTC. Translated: CASSQERIDIPPSSYNEQFF.

The rearrangement uses TRBV15 and TRBJ1-6, with D unclear. The germline V gene has CDR1 LNHNV and CDR2 YYDKDF (reference sequence). The CDR3 sequence is 16 residues long. V gave up 5 bases and J gave up 5 bases, with 16 bases separating them. CDR3 sequence reads: CATSPLSPRDNSPLHF. In DNA, the CDR3 is TGTGCCACCAGCCCTCTTTCCCCGAGGGATAATTCACCCCTCCACTTT.

CDR3 in amino acids: CASSARSTDTQYF. DNA for the CDR3: TGTGCCAGCAGCGCCCGTAGCACAGATACGCAGTATTTT. The chain is built from TRBV7-2 and TRBJ2-3, with D hard to call. V gave up 5 bases and J gave up 0 bases, with 6 bases separating them. The CDR3 consists of 13 residues. Germline V gene data show CDR1 as SGHTA and CDR2 as FQGNSA. The full variable domain, with the rest looked up from reference TRBV7-2 and TRBJ2-3, is GAGVSQSPSNKVTEKGKDVELRCDPISGHTALYWYRQSLGQGLEFLIYFQGNSAPDKSGLPSDRFSAERTGGSVSTLTIQRTQQEDSAVYLCASSARSTDTQYFGPGTRLTVL.

The rearrangement uses TRBV5-6 and TRBJ2-5, with 9 bases identical to TRBD2. Per the germline V gene, CDR1 is SGHDT and CDR2 is YYEEEE. The V segment lost 4 bases and the J segment 1 base; nucleotides outside the gene matches: 11. The CDR3 has 17 amino acids. CDR3 in amino acids: CASSAGLASGVQETQYF. DNA for the CDR3: TGTGCCAGCAGCGCCGGACTAGCGTCCGGGGTCCAAGAGACCCAGTACTTC.

The rearrangement uses TRBV28 and TRBJ2-3, with 10 positions matching TRBD2. The CDR3 loop spans 17 amino acids. V lost 0 bases to trimming and J lost 4 bases; unmatched junction nucleotides: 7. Germline V gene sequence: CDR1 MDHEN, CDR2 SYDVKM. CDR3 sequence (DNA): TGTGCCAGCAGTTTATGGATGGCTAGCGGGAGTTCAGATACGCAGTATTTT. Amino acids: CASSLWMASGSSDTQYF.

CDR3: CASSYQLATTGVDYGYTF. Here the CDR3 DNA reads TGTGCCAGCAGTTACCAACTCGCAACGACAGGGGTCGACTATGGCTACACCTTC. The chain recombines TRBV6-7 with TRBJ1-2, with 8 bases matching TRBD1. TRBV6-7 is classed as an ORF, of uncertain function. Trimming cost V 2 bases and J 3 bases; bases outside gene matches: 14. The CDR3 has 18 residues.

The rearrangement links TRBV19 to TRBJ2-7; no reliable D call. The germline CDR1 and CDR2 sequences are LNHDA and SQIVND (reference sequence). Trimming took 6 bases from V and 3 from J, leaving 15 bases between them. This CDR3 is 14 amino acids long. CDR3 residues: CASSVGRVNYEQYF. CDR3 nucleotides: TGTGCCAGTAGCGTTGGACGGGTCAACTACGAGCAGTACTTC.

The chain combines TRBV27 with TRBJ2-4; 7 positions match TRBD2. V trimming: 5 bases; J trimming: 1 base; junction bases outside the gene matches: 5. The CDR3 has 15 amino acids. Germline V gene lookup returns CDR1 MNHEY and CDR2 SMNVEV (reference sequence). The CDR3 nucleotides read TGTGCCAGCAGTATCGCGCGGGAGGCCAAAAACATTCAGTACTTC. Protein sequence: CASSIAREAKNIQYF.

The chain couples TRBV19 to TRBJ1-1; D not certain. Germline V gives CDR1 LNHDA, CDR2 SQIVND (reference sequence). The CDR3 is made up of 11 amino acids. Trimming left V 10 bases short and J 11 bases short, with 17 bases between. CDR3 coding DNA: TGTGCCACCCGCGCTACACGCAAGGCTTTCTTT. Its protein is CATRATRKAFF.

The rearrangement joins TRBV2 to TRBJ2-2; 16 bases are a match to TRBD2. Germline values: CDR1 SNHLY, CDR2 FYNNEI. V dropped 5 bases and J dropped 7; count of bases not matched to a gene: 10. The CDR3 runs to 18 residues. The CDR3 region has the DNA TGTGCCAGCAGTAGCACCGGGACTAGCGGGAGGGTAATCGGGGAGCTGTTTTTT. It specifies CASSSTGTSGRVIGELFF.

J is TRBJ1-5 and V is TRBV6-2 or TRBV6-3, with D hard to call. V was pared by 6 bases and J by 0 bases, with 18 bases between. The germline V gene encodes CDR1 MNHEY and CDR2 SVGEGT. This CDR3 is built from 17 residues. In DNA form, the CDR3 reads TGTGCCAGCAGCTCGGGTCCTGCAGAAAATAGCAATCAGCCCCAGCATTTT. Encoded protein: CASSSGPAENSNQPQHF.

The chain joins TRBV7-9 to TRBJ2-7; unclear D gene. CDR3 length: 14 residues. Trimming pared 5 bases from V and 0 bases from J, leaving 11 bases between. The germline V gene encodes CDR1 SEHNR and CDR2 FQNEAQ (reference sequence). DNA of the CDR3: TGTGCCAGCAGCGAACGCCAAAGCTCCTACGAGCAGTACTTC. It yields the protein CASSERQSSYEQYF.

The chain employs TRBV10-3 and TRBJ2-2; 11 nucleotides agree with TRBD2. The CDR3 extends over 16 amino acids. CDR1 and CDR2 (germline): ENHRY, SYGVKD. V gave up 8 bases and J gave up 5 bases; unmatched junction bases: 10. CDR3 region: CAIPRGLAGGTGELFF. CDR3 sequence (DNA): TGTGCCATCCCCCGAGGACTAGCGGGTGGAACCGGGGAGCTGTTTTTT.

The chain joins TRBV28 to TRBJ2-2; 7 positions agree with TRBD1. CDR1 is MDHEN, CDR2 SYDVKM, per germline. Losses at the gene ends were 7 bases for V and 5 bases for J; bases not matched to a gene: 10. This CDR3 is built from 15 residues. The CDR3 is CASNPGTEPTGELFF. CDR3 coding DNA: TGTGCCAGCAACCCCGGGACAGAGCCGACCGGGGAGCTGTTTTTT.

This chain uses TRBV27 with TRBJ2-4, with 15 bases identical to TRBD2. The junction had 15 bases not matched to a gene; V was cut back by 5 bases and J by 1 base. CDR3 size: 21 residues. Germline V lookup: CDR1 MNHEY, CDR2 SMNVEV (reference sequence). This chain's CDR3 is CASSPDHRGLAGGAAKNIQYF. The DNA of the CDR3 is TGTGCCAGCAGTCCCGATCATCGGGGACTAGCGGGAGGCGCGGCCAAAAACATTCAGTACTTC.

The chain is built from TRBV10-3 and TRBJ2-3; D might be TRBD1 (5 bases). Trimming took off 6 bases at V and 8 bases at J, with 18 bases between the two ends. This CDR3 is built from 14 residues. CDR1 ENHRY and CDR2 SYGVKD come from the germline V gene. The CDR3 DNA follows: TGTGCCATCAGAGAAGGGGCCTCTAGTGGTACGCAGTATTTT. Encoded protein: CAIREGASSGTQYF.

In this sample, this clone turned up once. The sample has other DNA sequences that encode this CDR3 too. This CDR3 is CASSYGTDTQYF. The CDR3 DNA follows: TGTGCCAGCAGTTACGGAACAGATACGCAGTATTTT. This chain joins TRBV6-2 or TRBV6-3 and TRBJ2-3; D not resolved. Germline-derived CDR1 and CDR2 are MNHEY and SVGEGT. The ends were cut back, 2 bases at V and 3 bases at J, with 3 bases in the middle. The CDR3 is 12 residues long.

Written as DNA, the CDR3 is TGCGCCAGCAGCCTCGGGACAGGGGGCGCCGTCGATGGCTACACCTTC. This encodes CASSLGTGGAVDGYTF. The J gene is TRBJ1-2, the V gene TRBV5-1; 12 bases agree with TRBD1. Trimming cost V 4 bases and J 6 bases; bases outside gene matches: 10. The CDR3 is made up of 16 amino acids. Germline V lookup: CDR1 SGHRS, CDR2 YFSETQ.

This chain links TRBV13 with TRBJ2-1, with D maybe TRBD1 (5 bases). Germline lookup yields CDR1 PRHDT and CDR2 FYEKMQ (reference sequence). The CDR3 consists of 17 residues. Trimming removed 2 bases at V and 3 bases at J, with 17 bases between. Here the CDR3 DNA reads TGTGCCAGCAGCTTAAGGGCGCAGGGTCAAATCTACAATGAGCAGTTCTTC. Translation gives CASSLRAQGQIYNEQFF.

V gene TRBV5-1 combines with J gene TRBJ2-5; D not resolved. Germline assignment: CDR1 SGHRS and CDR2 YFSETQ. V gave up 0 bases and J gave up 2 bases, with 8 bases separating them. The CDR3 is 14 residues long. This chain's CDR3 is CASSLGGIQETQYF. The DNA for the CDR3 is TGCGCCAGCAGCTTGGGTGGGATACAAGAGACCCAGTACTTC.